This T cell receptor (beta chain) was obtained from a study of control samples from healthy donors and cancer patients. The data were produced by immunoSEQ multiplex PCR, yet TCRdb's version contains in-frame clones alone and is incomplete. The sample includes around 33,000 clones, more than 85% of them seen just once. Trimming removed 0 bases from V and 4 bases from J, with 9 bases in between. The CDR3 extends over 14 amino acids. CDR1 LGHNA and CDR2 YSLEER come from the germline V gene. The chain couples TRBV4-3 to TRBJ1-2; D unclear. This TCR was sampled from a woman aged 40 to 50 with lung cancer. Sequencing was carried out using PBMCs. CDR3 protein: CASSQDRGTYGYTF. The CDR3 region has the DNA TGCGCCAGCAGCCAAGATCGGGGAACCTATGGCTACACCTTC.